The sequence of this TCR beta chain was determined in a study of shared clonotypes between healthy human individuals. Libraries were prepared by immunoSEQ multiplex PCR; TCRdb keeps only in-frame clonotypes and omits some of them. The table lists some 1,600,000 clones, 95% to 99% of them singletons, with around 0.47% in the top ten. V lost 2 bases, J lost 0 bases, and 13 bases lay in between. CDR1 MDHEN and CDR2 SYDVKM come from the germline V gene. The CDR3 has 16 residues. Specimen: naive CD4+ T cells sorted from blood. Subset in this sample: CD45RA+ positively selected. The TCR comes from a man aged 25 to 40 in good health. The chain recombines TRBV28 with TRBJ1-2; TRBD1 is a possible D gene (5 bases). In DNA form, the CDR3 reads TGTGCCAGCAGTTTAGGGGGAACAGGTACTAACTATGGCTACACCTTC. It is translated as CASSLGGTGTNYGYTF.